The rows below give T cell receptor beta chains drawn from one sample of a study of vaccination effects on CD4 cells after COVID-19. Measured with immunoSEQ multiplex PCR; TCRdb has only the in-frame clones, and not every one. This sample yields roughly 50,000 clones, of which 79% are seen a single time; over 5% belongs to the top ten. These TCRs' antigens remain unknown. The specimen was CD4+ T cells from PBMCs cultured with HCoV-OC43 spike peptides, collected before COVID-19 vaccination. The receptors were gathered from a human donor who received a COVID-19 vaccine. CDR3s include the opening cysteine and the closing phenylalanine or tryptophan. A D gene is named only where the DNA matches it firmly. Only part of the rows carry a size: once, few, many, or a class if the clone is expanded.

clone size: once
D gene: NA
V gene: TRBV28
J gene: TRBJ1-1
CDR3 DNA: TGTGCCAGCAGTTCAGCGGGCCCTCTAACCGTCGAGAACACTGAAGCTTTCTTT
CDR3 protein: CASSSAGPLTVENTEAFF

clone size: NA
D gene: NA
V gene: TRBV27
J gene: TRBJ1-4
CDR3 DNA: TGTGCCAGCGGTAAATGGGTGAATGAAAAACTGTTTTTT
CDR3 protein: CASGKWVNEKLFF

clone size: NA
D gene: NA
V gene: TRBV18
J gene: TRBJ1-2
CDR3 DNA: TGTGCCAGCTCACCAGGGGAAGACTATGGCTACACCTTC
CDR3 protein: CASSPGEDYGYTF

clone size: few
D gene: TRBD1
V gene: TRBV7-9
J gene: TRBJ2-1
CDR3 DNA: TGTGCCAGCAGCCCGACAGGGGACCTGGGGCAGTTCTTC
CDR3 protein: CASSPTGDLGQFF

clone size: few
D gene: TRBD1
V gene: TRBV30
J gene: TRBJ1-1
CDR3 DNA: TGTGCCTGGAGTGTTTGGGACAGGGGGAACACTGAAGCTTTCTTT
CDR3 protein: CAWSVWDRGNTEAFF

clone size: NA
D gene: NA
V gene: TRBV5-8
J gene: TRBJ2-3
CDR3 DNA: TGTGCCAGCCCCGACTGGAGAGGGGGCACAGATACGCAGTATTTT
CDR3 protein: CASPDWRGGTDTQYF

clone size: NA
D gene: NA
V gene: TRBV24-1
J gene: TRBJ2-3
CDR3 DNA: TGTGCCACCAGTGATCCTCGGAGGAGCACAGATACGCAGTATTTT
CDR3 protein: CATSDPRRSTDTQYF

clone size: NA
D gene: NA
V gene: TRBV15
J gene: TRBJ1-1
CDR3 DNA: TGTGCCACCAGTCCGATGGGGCTAAACACTGAAGCTTTCTTT
CDR3 protein: CATSPMGLNTEAFF

clone size: NA
D gene: NA
V gene: TRBV24-1
J gene: TRBJ2-1
CDR3 DNA: TGTGCCACCAGTCAAAGCTCCTCGGGGAATGAGCAGTTCTTC
CDR3 protein: CATSQSSSGNEQFF

clone size: few
D gene: NA
V gene: TRBV27
J gene: TRBJ1-2
CDR3 DNA: TGTGCCAGCAGTTTTAAGGCCAATTATGGCTACACCTTC
CDR3 protein: CASSFKANYGYTF

clone size: NA
D gene: TRBD1
V gene: TRBV28
J gene: TRBJ1-1
CDR3 DNA: TGTGCCAGCAGTTTAGGCGGGGCAGGGGGCACTGAAGCTTTCTTT
CDR3 protein: CASSLGGAGGTEAFF

clone size: NA
D gene: NA
V gene: TRBV15
J gene: TRBJ1-5
CDR3 DNA: TGTGCCACCAGCAGATGGAAAGGGAACAATCAGCCCCAGCATTTT
CDR3 protein: CATSRWKGNNQPQHF

clone size: few
D gene: NA
V gene: TRBV7-9
J gene: TRBJ2-1
CDR3 DNA: TGTGCCAGCAGCGAGGATGTCTTC
CDR3 protein: CASSEDVF

clone size: NA
D gene: TRBD1
V gene: TRBV5-4
J gene: TRBJ2-2
CDR3 DNA: TGTGCCAGCAGCTTGGCAGGGGGCCCCGGGGAGCTGTTTTTT
CDR3 protein: CASSLAGGPGELFF

clone size: once
D gene: TRBD1
V gene: TRBV28
J gene: TRBJ1-5
CDR3 DNA: TGTGCCAGCAGTTCTACAGGGGGCAGCAATCAGCCCCAGCATTTT
CDR3 protein: CASSSTGGSNQPQHF

clone size: NA
D gene: TRBD1
V gene: TRBV24-1
J gene: TRBJ2-5
CDR3 DNA: TGTGCCACCAGTGATTTTAAAAGAGGGGGCGGGGAGACCCAGTACTTC
CDR3 protein: CATSDFKRGGGETQYF

clone size: NA
D gene: NA
V gene: TRBV28
J gene: TRBJ1-2
CDR3 DNA: TGTGCCAGCGTGGCAGCAGAGACTAACTATGGCTACACCTTC
CDR3 protein: CASVAAETNYGYTF

clone size: NA
D gene: NA
V gene: TRBV7-6
J gene: TRBJ2-5
CDR3 DNA: TGTGCCAGCAGCTCCAACAGGGTAGTGGAGACCCAGTACTTC
CDR3 protein: CASSSNRVVETQYF

clone size: NA
D gene: NA
V gene: TRBV21-1
J gene: TRBJ1-5
CDR3 DNA: TGTGCCAGCAGCTCTTGGGTGACAGGGGAACAGCCCCAGCATTTT
CDR3 protein: CASSSWVTGEQPQHF

clone size: NA
D gene: TRBD1
V gene: TRBV30
J gene: TRBJ2-2
CDR3 DNA: TGTGCCTGGAGTACAACAGGGGTTCGGACCGGGGAGCTGTTTTTT
CDR3 protein: CAWSTTGVRTGELFF

clone size: NA
D gene: TRBD2
V gene: TRBV5-1
J gene: TRBJ2-1
CDR3 DNA: TGCGCCAGCAGTCCGGGCAGCGCGGGGGGCCGTATCAATGAGCAGTTCTTC
CDR3 protein: CASSPGSAGGRINEQFF

clone size: few
D gene: NA
V gene: TRBV30
J gene: TRBJ2-2
CDR3 DNA: TGTGCCTGGCTAACGGGGGCGAACACCGGGGAGCTGTTTTTT
CDR3 protein: CAWLTGANTGELFF

clone size: NA
D gene: NA
V gene: TRBV12-3/TRBV12-4
J gene: TRBJ1-5
CDR3 DNA: TGTGCCAGCAGTCGAGATAGCAATCAGCCCCAGCATTTT
CDR3 protein: CASSRDSNQPQHF

clone size: few
D gene: NA
V gene: TRBV4-2
J gene: TRBJ1-1
CDR3 DNA: TGTGCCAGCAGCTCATCCAGGGACACTGAAGCTTTCTTT
CDR3 protein: CASSSSRDTEAFF

clone size: NA
D gene: NA
V gene: TRBV14
J gene: TRBJ2-1
CDR3 DNA: TGTGCCAGCAGCCAACAGCAGTACAATGAGCAGTTCTTC
CDR3 protein: CASSQQQYNEQFF

clone size: NA
D gene: NA
V gene: TRBV7-8
J gene: TRBJ2-2
CDR3 DNA: TGTGCCAGCAGCCGAGTTCCCGGGGAGCTGTTTTTT
CDR3 protein: CASSRVPGELFF

clone size: NA
D gene: TRBD2
V gene: TRBV6-5
J gene: TRBJ2-1
CDR3 DNA: TGTGCCAGCAGTTCGTCGACTAGCGGTTCCTACAATGAGCAGTTCTTC
CDR3 protein: CASSSSTSGSYNEQFF

clone size: NA
D gene: NA
V gene: TRBV6-6
J gene: TRBJ1-1
CDR3 DNA: TGTGCCAGCAGTTACGCTGATGGAAAAGCTTTCTTT
CDR3 protein: CASSYADGKAFF

clone size: few
D gene: TRBD1
V gene: TRBV7-2
J gene: TRBJ1-2
CDR3 DNA: TGTGCCAGCAGCTTAGGGCAGGGGGCATCTGGCTACACCTTC
CDR3 protein: CASSLGQGASGYTF

clone size: NA
D gene: NA
V gene: TRBV3-1/TRBV3-2
J gene: TRBJ2-6
CDR3 DNA: TGTGCCAGCAGCCAGAGGGCTGGGGCCAACGTCCTGACTTTC
CDR3 protein: CASSQRAGANVLTF

clone size: medium-sized
D gene: NA
V gene: TRBV27
J gene: TRBJ2-5
CDR3 DNA: TGTGCCAGCAGTTCCGACGGGGGGACCCAGTACTTC
CDR3 protein: CASSSDGGTQYF

clone size: NA
D gene: NA
V gene: TRBV7-3
J gene: TRBJ2-2
CDR3 DNA: TGTGCCAGCAGTCCTACTGGGGCAGGTAACACCGGGGAGCTGTTTTTT
CDR3 protein: CASSPTGAGNTGELFF

clone size: NA
D gene: NA
V gene: TRBV21-1
J gene: TRBJ2-3
CDR3 DNA: TGTGCCAGCAGCAAAAGAGCTTCTACAGATACGCAGTATTTT
CDR3 protein: CASSKRASTDTQYF

clone size: few
D gene: NA
V gene: TRBV6-5
J gene: TRBJ1-2
CDR3 DNA: TGTGCCAGCAGTTACAGCTTACAGGGTCAAGGCTACACCTTC
CDR3 protein: CASSYSLQGQGYTF

clone size: NA
D gene: NA
V gene: TRBV25-1
J gene: TRBJ2-5
CDR3 DNA: TGTGCCAGCAGTGAATATACGTCTGCAGGGGAGACCCAGTACTTC
CDR3 protein: CASSEYTSAGETQYF

clone size: NA
D gene: NA
V gene: TRBV5-4
J gene: TRBJ1-1
CDR3 DNA: TGTGCCAGCAGCTATGGGTTGAACACTGAAGCTTTCTTT
CDR3 protein: CASSYGLNTEAFF

clone size: NA
D gene: NA
V gene: TRBV2
J gene: TRBJ2-3
CDR3 DNA: TGTGCCGCCCGGGGGCAATGGGATACGCAGTATTTT
CDR3 protein: CAARGQWDTQYF

clone size: NA
D gene: TRBD1
V gene: TRBV5-1
J gene: TRBJ1-4
CDR3 DNA: TGCGCCAGCACCCCGGTTCCAGGGGGTAATGAAAAACTGTTTTTT
CDR3 protein: CASTPVPGGNEKLFF

clone size: once
D gene: TRBD1
V gene: TRBV6-5
J gene: TRBJ1-1
CDR3 DNA: TGTGCCAGCAGCCGACAGGGACGGAATACTGAAGCTTTCTTT
CDR3 protein: CASSRQGRNTEAFF

clone size: few
D gene: NA
V gene: TRBV5-4
J gene: TRBJ1-6
CDR3 DNA: TGTGCCAGCAGCTTGGACAGTAGTAATTCACCCCTCCACTTT
CDR3 protein: CASSLDSSNSPLHF

clone size: NA
D gene: TRBD2
V gene: TRBV6-1
J gene: TRBJ2-3
CDR3 DNA: TGTGCCAGCAGTGCACTAGCGGGTGGGGGCCGCACAGATACGCAGTATTTT
CDR3 protein: CASSALAGGGRTDTQYF

clone size: once
D gene: NA
V gene: TRBV29-1
J gene: TRBJ1-3
CDR3 DNA: TGCAGCGGGGAGGGTTCTGGAAACACCATATATTTT
CDR3 protein: CSGEGSGNTIYF

clone size: NA
D gene: TRBD2
V gene: TRBV6-5
J gene: TRBJ2-1
CDR3 DNA: TGTGCCAGCAGCCCCCCGACTAGCAGAAATGAGCAGTTCTTC
CDR3 protein: CASSPPTSRNEQFF

clone size: NA
D gene: TRBD1
V gene: TRBV5-4
J gene: TRBJ2-5
CDR3 DNA: TGTGCCAGCAGCTTGGGTCTCACAGGGGGCCAAGAGACCCAGTACTTC
CDR3 protein: CASSLGLTGGQETQYF

clone size: NA
D gene: TRBD1
V gene: TRBV7-3
J gene: TRBJ2-3
CDR3 DNA: TGTGCCAGCAGCGCGACAGGGGCCCTGAGCACAGATACGCAGTATTTT
CDR3 protein: CASSATGALSTDTQYF

clone size: NA
D gene: TRBD1
V gene: TRBV24-1
J gene: TRBJ2-5
CDR3 DNA: TGTGCCACCAGTCCGGGACAGGGGGCCGCGGAGACCCAGTACTTC
CDR3 protein: CATSPGQGAAETQYF

clone size: NA
D gene: NA
V gene: TRBV18
J gene: TRBJ1-2
CDR3 DNA: TGTGCCAGCTCCCCAGACAGCCGTTCTAACTATGGCTACACCTTC
CDR3 protein: CASSPDSRSNYGYTF

clone size: NA
D gene: TRBD1
V gene: TRBV7-9
J gene: TRBJ1-1
CDR3 DNA: TGTGCCAGCAGCTTAAAAGGGGACAGGGCTGAAGCTTTCTTT
CDR3 protein: CASSLKGDRAEAFF

clone size: NA
D gene: TRBD1
V gene: TRBV5-4
J gene: TRBJ2-5
CDR3 DNA: TGTGCCAGCAGCTGGGGGGACAGGGGATCGTTGGAGACCCAGTACTTC
CDR3 protein: CASSWGDRGSLETQYF

clone size: few
D gene: NA
V gene: TRBV9
J gene: TRBJ1-1
CDR3 DNA: TGTGCCAGCACCCCGATGGTGGGTAACACTGAAGCTTTCTTT
CDR3 protein: CASTPMVGNTEAFF

clone size: once
D gene: NA
V gene: TRBV6-5
J gene: TRBJ1-3
CDR3 DNA: TGTGCCAGCAGACTACGACAGGCTGGAAACACCATATATTTT
CDR3 protein: CASRLRQAGNTIYF

clone size: NA
D gene: NA
V gene: TRBV7-2
J gene: TRBJ2-3
CDR3 DNA: TGTGCCAGCAGCTTAGTCGGCGGGGCAGGGGGTACGCAGTATTTT
CDR3 protein: CASSLVGGAGGTQYF

clone size: NA
D gene: NA
V gene: TRBV3-1/TRBV3-2
J gene: TRBJ2-5
CDR3 DNA: TGTGCCAGCAGCCCCTCCGTCCGGGGGGCCCAAGAGACCCAGTACTTC
CDR3 protein: CASSPSVRGAQETQYF

clone size: NA
D gene: NA
V gene: TRBV29-1
J gene: TRBJ2-3
CDR3 DNA: TGCAGCGTTGATTCCGGCAGGGCCACAGATACGCAGTATTTT
CDR3 protein: CSVDSGRATDTQYF

clone size: NA
D gene: NA
V gene: TRBV4-1
J gene: TRBJ1-1
CDR3 DNA: TGCGCCAGCAGCCCACAAGGACTGGGCACTGAAGCTTTCTTT
CDR3 protein: CASSPQGLGTEAFF

clone size: NA
D gene: TRBD2
V gene: TRBV29-1
J gene: TRBJ2-1
CDR3 DNA: TGCAGCGTTGAGACCGGGGGGGCCCCCTACAATGAGCAGTTCTTC
CDR3 protein: CSVETGGAPYNEQFF